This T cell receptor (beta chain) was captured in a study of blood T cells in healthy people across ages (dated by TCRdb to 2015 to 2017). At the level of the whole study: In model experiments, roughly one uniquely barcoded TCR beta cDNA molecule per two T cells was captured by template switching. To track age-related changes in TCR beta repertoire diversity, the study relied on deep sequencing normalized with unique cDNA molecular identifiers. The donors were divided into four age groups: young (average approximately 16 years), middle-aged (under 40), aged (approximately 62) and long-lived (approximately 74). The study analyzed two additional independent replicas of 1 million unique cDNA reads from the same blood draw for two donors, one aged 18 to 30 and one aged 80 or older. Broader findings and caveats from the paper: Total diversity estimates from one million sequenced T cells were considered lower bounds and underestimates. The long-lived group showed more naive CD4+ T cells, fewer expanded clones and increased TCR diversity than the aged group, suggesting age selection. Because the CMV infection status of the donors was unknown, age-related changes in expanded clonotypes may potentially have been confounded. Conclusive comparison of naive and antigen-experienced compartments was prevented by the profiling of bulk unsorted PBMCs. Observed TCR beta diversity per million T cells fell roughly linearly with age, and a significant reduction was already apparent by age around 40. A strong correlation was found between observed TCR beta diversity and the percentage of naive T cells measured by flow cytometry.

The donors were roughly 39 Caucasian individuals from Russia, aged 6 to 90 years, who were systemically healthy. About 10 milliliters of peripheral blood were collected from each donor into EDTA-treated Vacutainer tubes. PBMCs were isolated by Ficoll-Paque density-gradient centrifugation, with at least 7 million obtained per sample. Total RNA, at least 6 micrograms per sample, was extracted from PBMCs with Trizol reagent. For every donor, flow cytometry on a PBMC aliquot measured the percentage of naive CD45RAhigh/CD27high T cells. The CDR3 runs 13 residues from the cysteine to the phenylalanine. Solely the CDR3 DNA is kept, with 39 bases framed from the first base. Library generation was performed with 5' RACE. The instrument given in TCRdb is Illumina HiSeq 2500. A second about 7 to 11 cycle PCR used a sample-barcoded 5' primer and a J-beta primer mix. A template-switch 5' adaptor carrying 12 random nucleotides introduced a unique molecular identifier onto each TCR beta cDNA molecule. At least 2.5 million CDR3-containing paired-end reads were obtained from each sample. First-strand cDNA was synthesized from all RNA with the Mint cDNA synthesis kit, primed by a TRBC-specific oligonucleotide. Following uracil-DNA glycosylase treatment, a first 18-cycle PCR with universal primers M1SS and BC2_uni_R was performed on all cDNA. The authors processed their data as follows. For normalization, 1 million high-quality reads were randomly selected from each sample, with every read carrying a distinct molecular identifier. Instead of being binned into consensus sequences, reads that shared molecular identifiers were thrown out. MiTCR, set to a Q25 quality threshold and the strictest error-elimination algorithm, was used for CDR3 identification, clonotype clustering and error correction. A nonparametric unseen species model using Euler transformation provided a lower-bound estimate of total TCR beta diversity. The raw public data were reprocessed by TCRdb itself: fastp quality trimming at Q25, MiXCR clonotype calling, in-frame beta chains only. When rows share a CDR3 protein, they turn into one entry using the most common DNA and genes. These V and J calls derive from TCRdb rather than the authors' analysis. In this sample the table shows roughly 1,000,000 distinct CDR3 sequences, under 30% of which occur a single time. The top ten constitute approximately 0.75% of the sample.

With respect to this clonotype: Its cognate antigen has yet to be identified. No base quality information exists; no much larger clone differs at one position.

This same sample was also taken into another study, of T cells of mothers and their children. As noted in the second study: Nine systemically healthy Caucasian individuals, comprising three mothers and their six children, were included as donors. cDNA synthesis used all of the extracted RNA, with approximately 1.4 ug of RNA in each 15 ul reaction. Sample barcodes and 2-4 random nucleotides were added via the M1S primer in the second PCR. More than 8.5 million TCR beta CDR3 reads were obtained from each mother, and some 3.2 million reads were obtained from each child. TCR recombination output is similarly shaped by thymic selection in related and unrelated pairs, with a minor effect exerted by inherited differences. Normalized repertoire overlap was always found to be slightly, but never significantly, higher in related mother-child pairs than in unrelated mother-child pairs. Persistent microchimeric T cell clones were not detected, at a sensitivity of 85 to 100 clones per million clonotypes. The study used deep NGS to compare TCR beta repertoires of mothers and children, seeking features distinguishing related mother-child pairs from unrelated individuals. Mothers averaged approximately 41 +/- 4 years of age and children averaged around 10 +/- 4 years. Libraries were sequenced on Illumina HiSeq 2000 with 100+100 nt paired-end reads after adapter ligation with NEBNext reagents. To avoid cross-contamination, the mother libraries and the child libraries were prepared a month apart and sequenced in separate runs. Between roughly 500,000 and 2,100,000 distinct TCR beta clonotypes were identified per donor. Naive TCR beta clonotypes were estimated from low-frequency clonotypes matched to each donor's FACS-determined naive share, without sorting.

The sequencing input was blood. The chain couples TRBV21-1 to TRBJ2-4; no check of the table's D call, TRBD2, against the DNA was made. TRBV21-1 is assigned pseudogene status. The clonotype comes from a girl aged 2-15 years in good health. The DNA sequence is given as TGTGCCAGCAGCAAAGCGTCGTGGAGGGCTCAGTACTTC. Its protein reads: CASSKASWRAQYF.